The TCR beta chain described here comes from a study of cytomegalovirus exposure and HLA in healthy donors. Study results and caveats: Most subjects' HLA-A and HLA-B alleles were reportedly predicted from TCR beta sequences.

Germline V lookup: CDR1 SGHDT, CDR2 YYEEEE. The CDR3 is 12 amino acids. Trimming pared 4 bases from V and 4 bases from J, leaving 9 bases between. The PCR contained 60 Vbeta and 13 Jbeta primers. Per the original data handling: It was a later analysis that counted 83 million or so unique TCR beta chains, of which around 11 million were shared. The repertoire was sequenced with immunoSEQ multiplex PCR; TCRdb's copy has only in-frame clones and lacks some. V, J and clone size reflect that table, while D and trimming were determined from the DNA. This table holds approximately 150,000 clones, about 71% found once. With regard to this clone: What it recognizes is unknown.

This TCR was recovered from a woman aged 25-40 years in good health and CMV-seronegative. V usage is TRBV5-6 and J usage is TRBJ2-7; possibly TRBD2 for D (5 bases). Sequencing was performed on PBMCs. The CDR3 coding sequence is TGTGCCAGCAGCCGGACGGGGTACGAGCAGTACTTC. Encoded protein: CASSRTGYEQYF.